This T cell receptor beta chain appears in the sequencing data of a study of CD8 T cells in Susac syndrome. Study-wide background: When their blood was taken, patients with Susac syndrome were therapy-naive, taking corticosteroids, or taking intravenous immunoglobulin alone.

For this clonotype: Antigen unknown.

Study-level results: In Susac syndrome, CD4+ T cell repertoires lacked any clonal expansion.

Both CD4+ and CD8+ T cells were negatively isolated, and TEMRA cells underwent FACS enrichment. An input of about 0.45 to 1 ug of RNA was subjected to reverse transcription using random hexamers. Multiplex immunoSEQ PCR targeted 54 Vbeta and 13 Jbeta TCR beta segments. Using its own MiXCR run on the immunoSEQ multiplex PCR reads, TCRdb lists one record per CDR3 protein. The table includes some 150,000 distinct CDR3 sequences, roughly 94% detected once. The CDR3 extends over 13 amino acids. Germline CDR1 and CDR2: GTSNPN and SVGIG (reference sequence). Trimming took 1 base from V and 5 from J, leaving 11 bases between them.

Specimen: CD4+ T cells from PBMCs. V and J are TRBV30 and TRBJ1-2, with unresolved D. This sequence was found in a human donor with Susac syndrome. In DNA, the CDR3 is TGTGCCTGGAGTGAAGGAGTTACTTATGGCTACACCTTC. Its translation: CAWSEGVTYGYTF.